This T cell receptor (beta chain) was captured in a study of PD-L1 blockade in urothelial cancer. Synthetic templates analogous to TCR were spiked into all PCRs individually. Libraries were prepared by immunoSEQ multiplex PCR; TCRdb keeps only in-frame clonotypes and omits some of them. In the table there are 120,000 or so clones, around 86% of which are singletons. The sample's time point: peripheral blood 6 weeks after treatment start. Per germline, CDR1 SGHTA and CDR2 FQGNSA. V was cut by 1 base and J by 3 bases, with 7 bases left in between. The CDR3 consists of 14 residues. This chain links TRBV7-2 with TRBJ2-1, with no clear D. This sample comprised PBMCs, obtained around atezolizumab (anti-PD-L1) treatment. This TCR was sampled from a man between 45 and 60 years old with urothelial cancer. Here the CDR3 reads CASSLDGFYNEQFF. In DNA, the CDR3 is TGTGCCAGCAGCTTAGATGGCTTCTACAATGAGCAGTTCTTC.